These 14 T cell receptor beta chains were sequenced from one sample in a study of blood T cell repertoires in COVID-19. The assay was immunoSEQ multiplex PCR, and TCRdb's table has in-frame clones only and misses some. Counted here are 200,000 to 250,000 clones, around 88% occurring once; the ten biggest clones make up roughly 2%. Sequencing was performed on PBMCs or T cells enriched from blood (not recorded which). The origin of the receptors is a woman in her forties or fifties who had recovered from COVID-19.

This rearrangement joins TRBV27 to TRBJ1-6; D unclear. Germline CDR1 and CDR2: MNHEY and SMNVEV (reference sequence). The ends were cut back, 2 bases at V and 0 bases at J, with 14 bases in the middle. There are 18 residues in the CDR3. CDR3 bases: TGTGCCAGCAGTTTAATACAGACACTCAGCTCCTATAATTCACCCCTCCACTTT. Translated, it gives CASSLIQTLSSYNSPLHF.

The chain links TRBV3-1 (or the pseudogene TRBV3-2) to TRBJ2-3; D might be TRBD1 (5 bases). CDR1 LGHDT and CDR2 YNNKEL come from the germline V gene (reference sequence). V lost 7 bases and J lost 5, with 19 bases in between. This CDR3 contains 15 residues. Here the CDR3 reads CASKSLRQGIDTQYF. The CDR3 region has the DNA TGTGCCAGCAAATCACTCAGGCAGGGTATAGATACGCAGTATTTT.

The chain uses TRBV7-2 and TRBJ1-4; tentative D call: TRBD1 (6 bases). V lost 5 bases and J lost 11, with 15 bases in between. Germline-derived CDR1 and CDR2 are SGHTA and FQGNSA. The CDR3 is made up of 13 amino acids. CDR3 in DNA: TGTGCCAGCAGCCTTACGAGTGGACAGAAACTGTTTTTT. Translation: CASSLTSGQKLFF.

The chain combines TRBV19 with TRBJ2-2; no firm D call. Trimming removed 3 bases at V and 6 bases at J, with 14 bases between. This CDR3 is built from 15 residues. CDR1 and CDR2 from the germline V gene are LNHDA and SQIVND (reference sequence). CDR3 region: CASSISGQTPGELFF. DNA for the CDR3: TGTGCCAGTAGTATTAGTGGGCAGACCCCCGGGGAGCTGTTTTTT.

This clone was seen a few times. This chain connects TRBV6-5 to TRBJ1-4; perhaps TRBD1 as D (5 bases). Germline-derived CDR1 and CDR2 are MNHEY and SVGAGI. Trimming left V 2 bases short and J 7 bases short, with 8 bases between. The CDR3 totals 13 residues. CDR3 coding DNA: TGTGCCAGCAGTTACCTAGGGGCTGAAAAACTGTTTTTT. Amino acid sequence: CASSYLGAEKLFF.

The chain has TRBV30 and TRBJ1-5; unclear D gene. This CDR3 comprises 13 residues. V was shortened by 0 bases and J by 5 bases, with 8 bases between the two germline ends. Germline V gene lookup returns CDR1 GTSNPN and CDR2 SVGIG (reference sequence). This CDR3 is CAWSVSGDQPQHF. Written as DNA, the CDR3 is TGTGCCTGGAGTGTCTCCGGAGATCAGCCCCAGCATTTT.

CDR3 region: CASSELGLAGGPTRETQYF. DNA of the CDR3: TGTGCCAGCAGTGAATTGGGACTAGCGGGGGGCCCGACCCGAGAGACCCAGTACTTC. The chain recombines TRBV2 with TRBJ2-5; TRBD2 aligns across 15 bases. CDR3 length: 19 amino acids. V lost 2 bases and J lost 4; bases outside the gene matches: 11. CDR1 and CDR2 (germline): SNHLY, FYNNEI.

The gene calls are TRBV27 and TRBJ1-1; 9 bases map to TRBD1. The CDR3 is 17 residues long. The junction had 12 bases not matched to a gene; V was cut back by 6 bases and J by 1 base. The germline V gene has CDR1 MNHEY and CDR2 SMNVEV (reference sequence). Written as DNA, the CDR3 is TGTGCCAGCAGCCCTCCTTGGACAGGGGATGAGAACACTGAAGCTTTCTTT. It specifies CASSPPWTGDENTEAFF.

In this sample, this clone turned up once. The chain has TRBV4-3 and TRBJ1-5, with 9 bases lining up with TRBD1. Germline CDR1 LGHNA, CDR2 YSLEER. CDR3 length: 15 residues. V shed 1 base and J 2 bases; nucleotides not matched to a gene: 0. The CDR3 DNA sequence: TGCGCCAGCAGCCAAGGGACAGGGGGCAATCAGCCCCAGCATTTT. This translates into CASSQGTGGNQPQHF.

This clone was counted a few times. This sequence joins TRBV14 and TRBJ1-2, with D perhaps matching TRBD1 (5 bases). The V end was cut by 1 base, the J end by 3 bases, with 12 bases between. The CDR3 is made up of 15 amino acids. CDR1 is SGHDN and CDR2 is FVKESK in the germline V gene. CDR3 residues: CASSQGGGFDYGYTF. In DNA form, the CDR3 reads TGTGCCAGCAGCCAAGGCGGGGGTTTTGACTATGGCTACACCTTC.

The chain combines TRBV6-5 with TRBJ1-5; TRBD1 matches 10 bases. The V gene end was trimmed by 6 bases and the J gene end by 5 bases; junction bases not matched to a gene: 4. The CDR3 runs to 14 residues. Germline V gives CDR1 MNHEY, CDR2 SVGAGI. CDR3 region: CASRPDRGHQPQHF. The DNA for the CDR3 is TGTGCCAGCAGACCAGACAGGGGGCATCAGCCCCAGCATTTT.

V gene TRBV30 combines with J gene TRBJ1-1; TRBD1 is a possible D gene (5 bases). With 1 base removed from V and 3 bases from J, the gap between germline ends came to 9 bases. Germline CDR1 and CDR2: GTSNPN and SVGIG (reference sequence). This CDR3 is built from 13 residues. The CDR3 reads CAWSEGSHTEAFF. The CDR3 region has the DNA TGTGCCTGGAGTGAGGGGTCCCACACTGAAGCTTTCTTT.

J is TRBJ2-2 and V is TRBV18; 13 positions agree with TRBD2. The CDR3 loop spans 18 amino acids. Looked up from germline, CDR1 is KGHSH and CDR2 is LQKENI. Trimming at V came to 5 bases and at J to 5 bases, leaving 11 bases not matched to a gene. The CDR3 DNA sequence: TGTGCCAGCTCAAACCAAGGACTAGCGGGGGCCGGTACCGGGGAGCTGTTTTTT. Translated, it gives CASSNQGLAGAGTGELFF.

The chain combines TRBV19 with TRBJ1-2; possibly TRBD1 for D (5 bases). The CDR3 loop spans 14 amino acids. V dropped 3 bases and J dropped 4 bases, with 12 bases sitting between them. CDR1 LNHDA and CDR2 SQIVND come from the germline V gene (reference sequence). Written as DNA, the CDR3 is TGTGCCAGTAGTATTTTCAGGGTGGGCTATGGCTACACCTTC. Translation: CASSIFRVGYGYTF.